This T cell receptor beta chain came from a study of cytomegalovirus exposure and HLA in healthy donors. Study-level results: While the bulk of TCR sequences proved rare, some public TCRs turned up in many donors.

Details on this clone: The antigen is not known. Within the sample, other DNA sequences also encode this same CDR3.

The study ran its PCR with 60 Vbeta and 13 Jbeta primers. The data were produced by immunoSEQ multiplex PCR, yet TCRdb's version contains in-frame clones alone and is incomplete. The table has approximately 97,000 clones, over 60% seen once. The junction had 6 bases not matched to a gene; V was cut back by 3 bases and J by 1 base. Per germline, CDR1 LGHNA and CDR2 YNFKEQ. This CDR3 region has 15 residues. Specimen: PBMCs. This TCR came from a male donor in good health and CMV-seropositive. The rearrangement uses TRBV4-2 and TRBJ2-7, with 7 bases lining up with TRBD2. CDR3 residues: CASSQEASGSYEQYF. The CDR3 DNA reads as TGTGCCAGCAGCCAGGAGGCTAGCGGTTCCTACGAGCAGTACTTC.